This T cell receptor (beta chain) was profiled in a study of PD-1 blockade in classical Hodgkin lymphoma. Profiled with immunoSEQ multiplex PCR; TCRdb holds only in-frame clones, not every one. The sample lists approximately 9,000 clones, 75% to 95% occurring once. The sample's time point: newly diagnosed, previously untreated cHL patient sample. The authors enriched CD8+ T cells from thawed PBMCs via magnetic negative selection. This CDR3 has 11 residues. The germline gives CDR1 SQVTM, CDR2 ANQGSEA. V was shortened by 3 bases and J by 5 bases, with 7 bases between the two germline ends. The source of this sequence is a human donor with classical Hodgkin lymphoma. The chain has TRBV29-1 and TRBJ1-2; D unclear. The material sequenced was CD8+ T cells from blood. CDR3 sequence: CSVDVFYGYTF. In nucleotides, the CDR3 is TGCAGCGTTGATGTCTTTTATGGCTACACCTTC.